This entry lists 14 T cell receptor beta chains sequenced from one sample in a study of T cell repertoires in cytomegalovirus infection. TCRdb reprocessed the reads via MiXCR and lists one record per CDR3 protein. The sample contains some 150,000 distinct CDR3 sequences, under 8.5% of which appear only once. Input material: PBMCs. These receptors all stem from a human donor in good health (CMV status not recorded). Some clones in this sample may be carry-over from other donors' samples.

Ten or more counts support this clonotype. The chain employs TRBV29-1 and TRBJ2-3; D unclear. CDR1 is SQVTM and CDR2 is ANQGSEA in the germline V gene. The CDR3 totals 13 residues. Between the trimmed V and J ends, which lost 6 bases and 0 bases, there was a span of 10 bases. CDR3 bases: TGCAGCGTCGCCCCGGGCAGCACAGATACGCAGTATTTT. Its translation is CSVAPGSTDTQYF.

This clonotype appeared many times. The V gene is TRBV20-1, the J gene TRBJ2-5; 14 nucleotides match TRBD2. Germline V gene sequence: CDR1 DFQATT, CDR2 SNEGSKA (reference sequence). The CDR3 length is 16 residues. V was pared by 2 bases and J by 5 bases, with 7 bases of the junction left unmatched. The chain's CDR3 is CSARTGLAGDGETQYF. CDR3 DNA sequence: TGCAGTGCTAGAACGGGACTAGCGGGGGACGGGGAGACCCAGTACTTC.

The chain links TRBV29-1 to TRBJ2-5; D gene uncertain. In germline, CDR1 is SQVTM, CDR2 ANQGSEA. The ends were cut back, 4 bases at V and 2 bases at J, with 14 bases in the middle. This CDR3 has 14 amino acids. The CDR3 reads CSVVRPGRQETQYF. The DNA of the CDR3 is TGCAGCGTTGTTCGTCCGGGCCGTCAAGAGACCCAGTACTTC.

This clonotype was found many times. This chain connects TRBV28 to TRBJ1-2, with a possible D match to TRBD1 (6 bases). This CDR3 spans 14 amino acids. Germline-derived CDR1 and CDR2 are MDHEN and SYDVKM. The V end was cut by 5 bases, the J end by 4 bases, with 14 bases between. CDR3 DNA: TGTGCCAGCAGTACCGGACAGCAGACCTATGGCTACACCTTC. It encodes CASSTGQQTYGYTF.

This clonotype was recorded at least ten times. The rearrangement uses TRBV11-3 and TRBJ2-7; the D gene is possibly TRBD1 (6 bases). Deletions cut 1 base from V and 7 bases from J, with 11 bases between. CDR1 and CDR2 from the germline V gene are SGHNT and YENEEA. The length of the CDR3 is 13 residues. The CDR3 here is CASSLAGAQEQYF. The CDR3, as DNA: TGTGCCAGCAGCTTAGCAGGGGCGCAAGAGCAGTACTTC.

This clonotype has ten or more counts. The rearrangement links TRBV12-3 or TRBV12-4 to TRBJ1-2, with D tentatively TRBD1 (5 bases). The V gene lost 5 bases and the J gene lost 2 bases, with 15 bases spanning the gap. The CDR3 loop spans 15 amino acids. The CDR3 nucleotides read TGTGCCAGCAGTCTATCACGGGACTTCAACTATGGCTACACCTTC. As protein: CASSLSRDFNYGYTF.

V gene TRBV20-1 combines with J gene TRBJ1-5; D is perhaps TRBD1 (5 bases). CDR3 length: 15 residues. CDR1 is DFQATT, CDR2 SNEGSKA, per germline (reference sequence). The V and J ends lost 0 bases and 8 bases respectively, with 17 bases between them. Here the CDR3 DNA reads TGCAGTGCTAGAGATCCGGGACCCGCCCGGGAGCCCCAGCATTTT. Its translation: CSARDPGPAREPQHF.

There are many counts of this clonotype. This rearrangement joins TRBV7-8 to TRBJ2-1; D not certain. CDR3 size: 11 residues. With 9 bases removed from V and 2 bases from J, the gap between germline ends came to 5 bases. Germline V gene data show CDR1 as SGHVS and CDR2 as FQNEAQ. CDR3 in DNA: TGTGCCAGTTACGCCTACAATGAGCAGTTCTTC. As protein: CASYAYNEQFF.

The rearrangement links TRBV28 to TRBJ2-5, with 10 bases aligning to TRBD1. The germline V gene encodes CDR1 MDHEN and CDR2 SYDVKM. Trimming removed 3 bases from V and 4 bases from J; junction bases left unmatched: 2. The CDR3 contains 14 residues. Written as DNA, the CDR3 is TGTGCCAGCAGTTTGACAGGGGGCGGAGAGACCCAGTACTTC. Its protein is CASSLTGGGETQYF.

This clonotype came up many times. The CDR3, as DNA: TGTGCCAGCAGCTTCCTGGCCTCTAACGCTGAAGCTTTCTTT. Translation: CASSFLASNAEAFF. V is TRBV7-2 and J is TRBJ1-1; D unclear. CDR3 length: 14 residues. V was pared by 3 bases and J by 6 bases, with 14 bases between. Germline V gene lookup returns CDR1 SGHTA and CDR2 FQGNSA. The variable domain in full, with the rest retrieved from reference TRBV7-2 and TRBJ1-1, is GAGVSQSPSNKVTEKGKDVELRCDPISGHTALYWYRQSLGQGLEFLIYFQGNSAPDKSGLPSDRFSAERTGGSVSTLTIQRTQQEDSAVYLCASSFLASNAEAFFGQGTRLTVV.

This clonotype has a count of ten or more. This chain's CDR3 is CASNREIQGPGTGELFF. As DNA, the CDR3 is TGTGCCAGCAACCGGGAAATACAAGGGCCGGGGACCGGGGAGCTGTTTTTT. The V call is TRBV7-2, the J call TRBJ2-2; a weak D match, TRBD2 (5 bases). From germline, CDR1 is SGHTA and CDR2 FQGNSA. Trimming took 7 bases from V and 5 from J, leaving 23 bases between them. This CDR3 is built from 17 residues.

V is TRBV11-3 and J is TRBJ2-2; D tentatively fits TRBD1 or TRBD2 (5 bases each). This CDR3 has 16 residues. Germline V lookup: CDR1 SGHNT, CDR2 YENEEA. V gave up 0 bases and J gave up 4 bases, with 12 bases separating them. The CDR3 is CASSLEQGPGTGELFF. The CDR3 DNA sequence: TGTGCCAGCAGCTTAGAGCAGGGACCCGGCACCGGGGAGCTGTTTTTT.

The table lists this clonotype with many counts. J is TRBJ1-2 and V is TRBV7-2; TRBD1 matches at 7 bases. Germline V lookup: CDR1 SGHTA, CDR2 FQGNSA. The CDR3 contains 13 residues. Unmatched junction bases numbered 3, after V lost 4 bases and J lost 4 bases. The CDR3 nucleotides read TGTGCCAGCAGCTCGGGACAGATCTATGGCTACACCTTC. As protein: CASSSGQIYGYTF.

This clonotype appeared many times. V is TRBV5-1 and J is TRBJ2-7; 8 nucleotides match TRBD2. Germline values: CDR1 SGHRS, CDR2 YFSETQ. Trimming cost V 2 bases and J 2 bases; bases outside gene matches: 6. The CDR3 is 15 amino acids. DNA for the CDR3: TGCGCCAGCAGCTTAGGGACGGGGGGGACCTACGAGCAGTACTTC. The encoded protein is CASSLGTGGTYEQYF.